The clone carrying this TCR beta chain was observed many times. Its target is not known. This entry belongs to a study of glioma-infiltrating T cells. Whole-study findings and limits: CDR3 overlap between tissue and blood was very small.

Amplification of TCR alpha and beta CDR3 regions from RNA used iRepertoire nested multiplex PCR. A single record per CDR3 protein comes from TCRdb applying MiXCR to the multiplex PCR reads. The sample consists of about 110,000 distinct CDR3 sequences, approximately 26% of them appearing once. The V and J ends lost 4 bases and 7 bases respectively, with 20 bases between them. This CDR3 has 16 residues. CDR1 is MNHEY and CDR2 is SVGEGT in the germline V gene. The TCR originated in a human donor with low-grade glioma or glioblastoma, undergoing nonglioma brain surgery, or in good health (not recorded which). Material for sequencing was glioma tissue, nonneoplastic brain tissue, or PBMCs (not recorded which). The rearrangement links TRBV6-2 or TRBV6-3 to TRBJ2-1; tentatively, D is TRBD2 (6 bases). CDR3 bases: TGTGCCAGCAGTTCTTACCGGGACTCCACGAGAAATGAGCAGTTCTTC. Its translation: CASSSYRDSTRNEQFF.